The rows below give T cell receptor beta chains drawn from one sample of a study of T cell repertoires in aging, cancer and after chemotherapy. TCRdb re-called the multiplex PCR reads with MiXCR, one entry per CDR3 protein. The sample lists roughly 2,600 distinct CDR3 sequences, 45% to 60% occurring once. Sample: blood. The receptor source for this set is a human donor with a blood cancer. The donor label of this sample is uncertain. The CDR3 runs from the conserved cysteine through the conserved F or W. Clone size is given for some rows only: seen once, a few or many times, or a class if the clone is expanded.

j_call: TRBJ1-1
clone_size: .
v_call: TRBV5-4
cdr3_aa: CASSLGGSTEAFF

j_call: TRBJ2-1
clone_size: .
v_call: TRBV11-3
cdr3_aa: CASSFWRSGVSSYNEQFF

j_call: TRBJ2-2
clone_size: .
v_call: TRBV5-4
cdr3_aa: CASSPRPQAGGATGELFF

j_call: TRBJ1-4
clone_size: .
v_call: TRBV20-1
cdr3_aa: CSARDQKGAGEKLFF

j_call: TRBJ1-5
clone_size: few
v_call: TRBV12-3/TRBV12-4
cdr3_aa: CASSSRTGLNQPQHF

j_call: TRBJ2-5
clone_size: once
v_call: TRBV18
cdr3_aa: CASSSGDWQGETQYF

j_call: TRBJ1-1
clone_size: .
v_call: TRBV11-1
cdr3_aa: CASSLAGQLNTEAFF

j_call: TRBJ2-7
clone_size: .
v_call: TRBV27
cdr3_aa: CASSSPGQGGFYEQYF

j_call: TRBJ2-3
clone_size: .
v_call: TRBV15
cdr3_aa: CATSTQTGLWFDTDTRYF

j_call: TRBJ2-1
clone_size: .
v_call: TRBV5-1
cdr3_aa: CASSLVTSPAQPHTHNEQFF

j_call: TRBJ2-3
clone_size: few
v_call: TRBV28
cdr3_aa: CASSNGGPTDTQYF

j_call: TRBJ1-4
clone_size: .
v_call: TRBV12-3/TRBV12-4
cdr3_aa: CASSFARGESLGDEKLFF

j_call: TRBJ2-7
clone_size: .
v_call: TRBV5-5
cdr3_aa: CASSLAWRARDEQYF

j_call: TRBJ1-2
clone_size: .
v_call: TRBV12-3/TRBV12-4
cdr3_aa: CASSWGGAGYTF

j_call: TRBJ2-3
clone_size: .
v_call: TRBV14
cdr3_aa: CASSLFSGRVDTQYF

j_call: TRBJ2-7
clone_size: .
v_call: TRBV19
cdr3_aa: CASSGRTSGTYEQYF

j_call: TRBJ2-1
clone_size: once
v_call: TRBV19
cdr3_aa: CASKPTSGPYNEQFF

j_call: TRBJ2-2
clone_size: .
v_call: TRBV20-1
cdr3_aa: CSASGNTGELFF

j_call: TRBJ2-1
clone_size: .
v_call: TRBV5-5
cdr3_aa: CASSLLGNEQFF

j_call: TRBJ2-7
clone_size: .
v_call: TRBV15
cdr3_aa: CATSREEGFDEQYF

j_call: TRBJ1-2
clone_size: .
v_call: TRBV5-5
cdr3_aa: CASSLGQGTRGYTF

j_call: TRBJ1-6
clone_size: .
v_call: TRBV12-3/TRBV12-4
cdr3_aa: CASRLYRDRIGDSPLHF